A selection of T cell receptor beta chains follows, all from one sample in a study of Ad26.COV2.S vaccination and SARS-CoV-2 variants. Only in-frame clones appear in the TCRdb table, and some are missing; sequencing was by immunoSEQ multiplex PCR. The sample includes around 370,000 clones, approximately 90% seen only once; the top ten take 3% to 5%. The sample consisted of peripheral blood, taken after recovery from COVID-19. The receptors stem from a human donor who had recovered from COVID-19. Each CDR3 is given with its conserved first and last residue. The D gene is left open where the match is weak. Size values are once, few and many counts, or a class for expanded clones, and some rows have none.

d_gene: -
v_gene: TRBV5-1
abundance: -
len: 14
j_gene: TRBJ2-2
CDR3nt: TGCGCCAGCGGCCGGACGGAGAACACCGGGGAGCTGTTTTTT
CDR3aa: CASGRTENTGELFF

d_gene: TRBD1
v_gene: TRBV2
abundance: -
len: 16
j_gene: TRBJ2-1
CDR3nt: TGTGCCAGCAGGAAAGACAGGGCCCCTCTTGACAATGAGCAGTTCTTC
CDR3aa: CASRKDRAPLDNEQFF

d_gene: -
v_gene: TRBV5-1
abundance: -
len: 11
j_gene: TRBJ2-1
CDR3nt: TGCGCCAGCAGCTTGGGGCATGAGCAGTTCTTC
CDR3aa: CASSLGHEQFF

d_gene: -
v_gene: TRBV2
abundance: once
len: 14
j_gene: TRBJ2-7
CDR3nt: TGTGCCAGCATTCCCACACCCCTTCTTTACGAGCAGTACTTC
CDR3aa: CASIPTPLLYEQYF

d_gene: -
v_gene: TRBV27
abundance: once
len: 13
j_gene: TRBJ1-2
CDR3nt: TGTGCCAGCAGTCCTGGACAAGAAGGGGGCTACACCTTC
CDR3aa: CASSPGQEGGYTF

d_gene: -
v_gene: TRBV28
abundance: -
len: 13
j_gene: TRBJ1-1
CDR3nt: TGTGCCAGCAAGTACAGGGTTGAGGCTGAAGCTTTCTTT
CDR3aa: CASKYRVEAEAFF

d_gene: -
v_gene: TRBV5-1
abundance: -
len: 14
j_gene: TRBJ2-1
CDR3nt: TGCGCCAGCAGCTTGGTAGGTTTCCACAATGAGCAGTTCTTC
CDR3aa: CASSLVGFHNEQFF

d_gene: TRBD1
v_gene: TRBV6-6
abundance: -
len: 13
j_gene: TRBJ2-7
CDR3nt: TGTGCCAGCAGCTGGACAGGTATCCACGAGCAGTACTTC
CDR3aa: CASSWTGIHEQYF

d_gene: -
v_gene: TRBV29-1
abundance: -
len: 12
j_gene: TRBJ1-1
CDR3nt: TGCAGCGTCGCAGGGACGGACACTGAAGCTTTCTTT
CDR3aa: CSVAGTDTEAFF

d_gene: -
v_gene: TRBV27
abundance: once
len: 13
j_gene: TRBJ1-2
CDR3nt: TGTGCCAGCAGTTTATCGGCCGGGGATGGCTACACCTTC
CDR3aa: CASSLSAGDGYTF

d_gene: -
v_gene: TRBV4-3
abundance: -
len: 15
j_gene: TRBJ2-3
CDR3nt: TGCGCCAGCAGCCATAGCGGACGAAGCACAGATACGCAGTATTTT
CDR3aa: CASSHSGRSTDTQYF

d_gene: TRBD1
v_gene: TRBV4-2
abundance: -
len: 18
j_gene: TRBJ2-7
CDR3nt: TGTGCCAGCAGCCAACTCGGGACAGGGGCACTTCTAACCTACGAGCAGTACTTC
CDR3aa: CASSQLGTGALLTYEQYF

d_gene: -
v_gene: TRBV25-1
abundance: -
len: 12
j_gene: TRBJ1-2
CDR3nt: TGTGCCAGCAGTATAGGGGCTGCTGGCTACACCTTC
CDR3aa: CASSIGAAGYTF

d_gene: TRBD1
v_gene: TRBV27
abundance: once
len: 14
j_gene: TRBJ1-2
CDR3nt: TGTGCCAGCAGTTTAACTGAGGGGGCGCATGGCTACACCTTC
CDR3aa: CASSLTEGAHGYTF

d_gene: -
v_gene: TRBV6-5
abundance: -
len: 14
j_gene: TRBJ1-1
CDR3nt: TGTGCCAGCAGTTACTCCGTAGCGAACACTGAAGCTTTCTTT
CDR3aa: CASSYSVANTEAFF

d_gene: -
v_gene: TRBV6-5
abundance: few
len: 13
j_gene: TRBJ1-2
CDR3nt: TGTGCCAGCAAGGAACAGCCCCAGTATGGCTACACCTTC
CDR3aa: CASKEQPQYGYTF

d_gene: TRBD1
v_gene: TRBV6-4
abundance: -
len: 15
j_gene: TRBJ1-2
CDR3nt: TGTGCCAGCAGTGACGAGGGACAGGGACGGCGCGGCTACACCTTC
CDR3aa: CASSDEGQGRRGYTF

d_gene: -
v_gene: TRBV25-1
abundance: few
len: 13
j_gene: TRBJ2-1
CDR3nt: TGTGCCAGCACCCAGGGGGGTATGGGTGAGCAGTTCTTC
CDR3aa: CASTQGGMGEQFF

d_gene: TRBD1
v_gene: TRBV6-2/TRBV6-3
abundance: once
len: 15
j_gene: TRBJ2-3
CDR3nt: TGTGCCAGCAGTAACCAGGGGGCGCGGGCAGATACGCAGTATTTT
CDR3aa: CASSNQGARADTQYF

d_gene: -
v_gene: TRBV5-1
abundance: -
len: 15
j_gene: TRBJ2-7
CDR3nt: TGCGCCAGCAGCTTGTTCTTGGGGGTTCGGGACGAGCAGTACTTC
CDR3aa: CASSLFLGVRDEQYF

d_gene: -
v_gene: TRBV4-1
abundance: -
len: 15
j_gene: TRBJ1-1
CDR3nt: TGCGCCAGCAGCTTCCGGACAGTCCGCGACACTGAAGCTTTCTTT
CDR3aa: CASSFRTVRDTEAFF

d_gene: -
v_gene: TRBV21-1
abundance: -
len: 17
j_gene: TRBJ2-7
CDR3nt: TGTGCCAGCAGCAAAGCGCTTTTTGGGCCAGGGTGGTGGGAGCAGTACTTC
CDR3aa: CASSKALFGPGWWEQYF

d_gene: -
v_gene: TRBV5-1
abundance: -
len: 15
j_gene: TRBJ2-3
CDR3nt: TGCGCCAGCATACCTAGTCCTCCGAGCACAGATACGCAGTATTTT
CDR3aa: CASIPSPPSTDTQYF

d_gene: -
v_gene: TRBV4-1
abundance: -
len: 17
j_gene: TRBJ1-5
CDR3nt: TGCGCCAGCAGCCAAGTGTGGGCAGGGGCTAGCAATCAGCCCCAGCATTTT
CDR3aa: CASSQVWAGASNQPQHF

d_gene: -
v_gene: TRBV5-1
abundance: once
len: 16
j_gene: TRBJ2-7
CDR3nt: TGCGCCAGCAGCTCCGGGCCAGGGGAAAAGGCCTACGAGCAGTACTTC
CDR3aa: CASSSGPGEKAYEQYF